A single sample gave rise to the 4 T cell receptor beta chains below, sequenced in a study of blood T cells in healthy people across ages. A J-beta primer mix and a sample-barcoded 5' primer were used in a second PCR of roughly 6 to 11 cycles. TCRdb ran MiXCR on the 5' RACE reads and lists one entry per CDR3 protein. Found here are roughly 900,000 distinct CDR3 sequences, around 46% of them singletons; the top ten hold roughly 13%. Sequenced input: blood. Receptors originate from a man between 25 and 39 years old in good health.

The gene calls are TRBV13 and TRBJ1-6; a weak D match, TRBD1 (6 bases). CDR1 PRHDT and CDR2 FYEKMQ come from the germline V gene (reference sequence). The CDR3 loop spans 15 amino acids. The V and J ends lost 1 base and 13 bases respectively, with 17 bases between them. The CDR3 loop is CASSLEGEISSPLHF. The CDR3 region has the DNA TGTGCCAGCAGCTTAGAGGGGGAGATATCTTCCCCCCTCCACTTT.

The chain recombines TRBV14 with TRBJ2-1, with TRBD2 matching over 8 bases. J gave up 14 bases and V 4 bases, and 7 bases lay outside the gene matches. In germline, CDR1 is SGHDN, CDR2 FVKESK. The CDR3 extends over 12 amino acids. The DNA for the CDR3 is TGTGCCAGCAGCCGGGGACTAGATGGTGAGTTCTTC. Protein: CASSRGLDGEFF. Using reference TRBV14 and TRBJ2-1 for the parts outside the CDR3, the full variable domain is EAGVTQFPSHSVIEKGQTVTLRCDPISGHDNLYWYRRVMGKEIKFLLHFVKESKQDESGMPNNRFLAERTGGTYSTLKVQPAELEDSGVYFCASSRGLDGEFFGPGTRLTVL.

The V gene is TRBV6-6, the J gene TRBJ1-6; tentatively, D is TRBD1 (5 bases). Germline CDR1 is MNHNY and CDR2 is SVGAGI (reference sequence). This CDR3 has 13 amino acids. With 8 bases removed from V and 6 bases from J, the gap between germline ends came to 11 bases. CDR3: CASGDGPNSPLHF. The CDR3 bases are TGTGCCAGCGGGGACGGTCCTAATTCACCCCTCCACTTT.

This clonotype turned up a few times. J is TRBJ2-1 and V is TRBV7-2; D may be TRBD2 (6 bases). The CDR3 contains 14 residues. The V end lost 5 bases, the J end lost 7 bases, and 15 bases lay between the germline ends. Germline V gives CDR1 SGHTA, CDR2 FQGNSA. For the CDR3, the DNA is TGTGCCAGCAGCCCAAAAGCGGGCCTTAATGAGCAGTTCTTC. It encodes CASSPKAGLNEQFF.